The source of this T cell receptor (beta chain) is a study of Tregs in tolerant kidney transplant recipients. The CDR3 loop spans 16 amino acids. V was pared by 3 bases and J by 4 bases, with 4 bases of the junction left unmatched. In germline, CDR1 is MNHNS, CDR2 SASEGT. For this clone: The target antigen is unknown.

General observations from the study: Changing PCR primers prevented nucleotide comparison between some patients' samples. Findings come from small patient numbers and require larger validation.

Unstimulated Tregs (CD4+CD25+CD127-) and CD4+CD25- non-Tregs were sorted from PBMCs. The assay was immunoSEQ multiplex PCR, and TCRdb's table has in-frame clones only and misses some. The sample yields 60,000 or so clones, approximately 85% seen once. This receptor was identified in a human donor who received a combined kidney and bone marrow transplant. The sequences come from Tregs from blood, collected before the transplant. This chain links TRBV6-1 with TRBJ2-4, with TRBD2 identical over 12 bases. CDR3 protein: CASSDLAGGRKNIQYF. CDR3 coding DNA: TGTGCCAGCAGTGATCTAGCGGGGGGGCGAAAAAACATTCAGTACTTC.